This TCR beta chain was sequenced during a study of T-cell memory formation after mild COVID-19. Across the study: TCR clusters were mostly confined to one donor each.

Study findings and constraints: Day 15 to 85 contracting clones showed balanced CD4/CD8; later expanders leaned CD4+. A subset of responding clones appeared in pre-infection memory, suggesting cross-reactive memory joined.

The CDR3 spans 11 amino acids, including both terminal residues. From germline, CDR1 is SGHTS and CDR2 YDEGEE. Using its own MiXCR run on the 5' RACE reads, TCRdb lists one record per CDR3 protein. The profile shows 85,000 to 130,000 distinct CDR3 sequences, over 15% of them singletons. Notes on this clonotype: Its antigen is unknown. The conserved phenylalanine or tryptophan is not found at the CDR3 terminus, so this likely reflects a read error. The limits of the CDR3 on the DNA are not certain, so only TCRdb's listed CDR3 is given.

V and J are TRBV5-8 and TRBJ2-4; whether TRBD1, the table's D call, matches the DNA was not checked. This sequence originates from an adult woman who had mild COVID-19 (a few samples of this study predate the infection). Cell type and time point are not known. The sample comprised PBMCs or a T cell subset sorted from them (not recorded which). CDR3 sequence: CASSLGDRYEV.